This T cell receptor beta chain was found in a study of T cell responses to AZD1222 COVID-19 vaccine. Notes on the study in general: Donor demographics were predominantly white British with a female majority; clonal diversity may be underestimated. A rise in Spike-specific TCR breadth and depth followed two AZD1222 doses.

This table comes from immunoSEQ multiplex PCR, and its TCRdb copy is limited to in-frame clones, with some not included. The data show around 200,000 clones, about 90% seen once. As concerns this clone: The antigen remains unidentified.

The V end was cut by 0 bases, the J end by 10 bases, with 13 bases between. The CDR3 extends over 15 amino acids. Germline V gene data show CDR1 as SGHTA and CDR2 as FQGNSA. This specimen consisted of peripheral blood, obtained on day 0 of AZD1222 vaccination. V and J are TRBV7-2 and TRBJ1-6; D uncertain. This receptor was identified in an adult in good health. As DNA, the CDR3 is TGTGCCAGCAGCTTAGCTACTGGGATGGGGTCACCCCTCCACTTT. The encoded protein is CASSLATGMGSPLHF. The full variable domain, in which reference TRBV7-2 and TRBJ1-6 provide the parts outside the CDR3, is GAGVSQSPSNKVTEKGKDVELRCDPISGHTALYWYRQSLGQGLEFLIYFQGNSAPDKSGLPSDRFSAERTGGSVSTLTIQRTQQEDSAVYLCASSLATGMGSPLHFGNGTRLTVT.